The TCR beta chain described here comes from a study of blood T cell repertoires in COVID-19. Study as a whole: Sources were T cells, B-cell-depleted T cells, or PBMCs; the material itself was cDNA or gDNA.

In the original workflow: The authors estimated nucleated cell counts from reference gene primer amplification. Assay: immunoSEQ multiplex PCR; the TCRdb copy retains only in-frame clones and omits some. The V and J calls and the clone size are those of that table, but D and trimming were determined from the DNA. The repertoire holds approximately 75,000 clones, with approximately 83% as singletons. This CDR3 is 13 amino acids long. Trimming removed 5 bases from V and 1 base from J, with 9 bases in between. Germline V lookup: CDR1 SGDLS, CDR2 YYNGEE. Seattle cases were enrolled at active infection and followed longitudinally.

This sequence joins TRBV9 and TRBJ1-1; weak D call: TRBD1 (5 bases). The clonotype comes from a man aged 25-45 years with COVID-19, enrolled during active disease. Sequencing used peripheral blood. Written as DNA, the CDR3 is TGTGCCAGCAGAGGGGTGAAGAACACTGAAGCTTTCTTT. Residues: CASRGVKNTEAFF.